This T cell receptor beta chain emerged from a study of human T cells and chemical hapten exposure. This clonotype was seen a few times. Noted time point: patch test 1, 2 weeks after DPC sensitization. The treatment is: therapeutic diphenylcyclopropenone sensitization with weekly scalp DPC. How the authors handled the data: A typical sample had some 87,000 TCRs, with about 23,224 to 690,600 overall. TCRdb used MiXCR to reprocess the RACE reads, holding one entry per CDR3 protein. It is TCRdb's table, rather than the study itself, that gives the V and J calls and clone size. The data show approximately 57,000 distinct CDR3 sequences, with around 9.3% seen just once and 13% held by the top ten. This receptor was identified in a middle-aged woman with alopecia areata. Some clones in this sample may be carry-over from other donors' samples. The sample in question was whole blood, obtained in connection with sensitization to the hapten diphenylcyclopropenone (DPC).

CDR3 DNA: TGTGCCAGCACCCAAGGGGCAGGGCAGGGGGAGACCCAGTACTTC. Residues: CASTQGAGQGETQYF. The rearrangement uses TRBV7-2 and TRBJ2-5, with D possibly being TRBD1 (6 bases). The CDR3 extends over 15 amino acids. V lost 7 bases, J lost 5 bases, and 20 bases lay in between. Germline V gene sequence: CDR1 SGHTA, CDR2 FQGNSA.